The 20 T cell receptor beta chains presented below share a single source sample, sequenced in a study of blood T cell repertoires in COVID-19. This table comes from immunoSEQ multiplex PCR, and its TCRdb copy is limited to in-frame clones, with some not included. The sample has about 400,000 clones; roughly nine tenths are singletons. Material for sequencing was peripheral blood. These receptors originate from a middle-aged man with acute or convalescent COVID-19.

This clone was seen only a few times. This sequence joins TRBV2 and TRBJ2-3; a possible D gene is TRBD1 (6 bases). CDR1 and CDR2 (germline): SNHLY, FYNNEI. This CDR3 comprises 14 residues. V dropped 9 bases and J dropped 1 base, with 14 bases sitting between them. The CDR3: CASPRGGGTDTQYF. CDR3 DNA: TGTGCCAGTCCCCGAGGGGGAGGCACAGATACGCAGTATTTT.

V and J are TRBV6-5 and TRBJ2-7; D gene uncertain. Germline V CDR1 and CDR2: MNHEY, SVGAGI. CDR3 length equals 13 residues. V dropped 5 bases and J dropped 2 bases, with 10 bases sitting between them. Here the CDR3 reads CASSPGFTYEQYF. The CDR3 nucleotides are TGTGCCAGCAGTCCCGGGTTCACCTACGAGCAGTACTTC.

This rearrangement joins TRBV29-1 to TRBJ1-1, with 10 positions matching TRBD1. The J segment lost 4 bases and the V segment lost 6 bases, leaving 5 bases of the junction unmatched. This CDR3 comprises 13 residues. From germline, CDR1 is SQVTM and CDR2 ANQGSEA. The CDR3 DNA follows: TGCAGCGTGGTCGGACAGGGGGTCACTGAAGCTTTCTTT. It yields the protein CSVVGQGVTEAFF. The full variable domain, its missing parts supplied by reference TRBV29-1 and TRBJ1-1, is SAVISQKPSRDICQRGTSLTIQCQVDSQVTMMFWYRQQPGQSLTLIATANQGSEATYESGFVIDKFPISRPNLTFSTLTVSNMSPEDSSIYLCSVVGQGVTEAFFGQGTRLTVV.

The chain has TRBV27 and TRBJ2-1; 7 positions agree with TRBD1. The CDR3 is made up of 16 amino acids. Germline CDR1 MNHEY, CDR2 SMNVEV (reference sequence). Trimming took 6 bases from V and 4 from J; bases not matched to a gene: 12. The CDR3 sequence: CASSHSGGTRYNEQFF. For the CDR3, the DNA is TGTGCCAGCAGCCACTCAGGGGGTACTCGATACAATGAGCAGTTCTTC.

This chain links TRBV5-1 with TRBJ2-3; D unresolved. V lost 4 bases to trimming and J lost 4 bases, with 7 bases between them. This CDR3 has 12 residues. Germline values: CDR1 SGHRS, CDR2 YFSETQ. The CDR3 DNA reads TGCGCCAGCAGCGGAGCCGCAGATACGCAGTATTTT. Amino acid sequence: CASSGAADTQYF.

The J gene is TRBJ2-3, the V gene TRBV9, with TRBD2 identical over 13 bases. V shed 0 bases, J shed 3 bases, and the junction held 4 bases outside the gene matches. CDR3 size: 17 residues. Germline V lookup: CDR1 SGDLS, CDR2 YYNGEE. The CDR3, as DNA: TGTGCCAGCAGCGTAGGAGGGGGACTAGCGGGAACAGATACGCAGTATTTT. Translation: CASSVGGGLAGTDTQYF.

V is TRBV28 and J is TRBJ2-7; maybe TRBD1 (6 bases). The CDR3 loop spans 18 amino acids. Germline loops: CDR1 MDHEN, CDR2 SYDVKM. V lost 8 bases and J 0 bases, leaving 26 bases between the germline ends. CDR3 sequence reads: CASCTDRSHTKSSYEQYF. CDR3 nucleotide sequence: TGTGCCAGCTGTACTGACAGGAGCCATACTAAGAGCTCCTACGAGCAGTACTTC.

On this clone: A much more abundant neighbour one base away suggests this may be a read error. Other DNA sequences in the same sample also yield this CDR3. The V call is TRBV7-2, the J call TRBJ1-2; possibly TRBD1 for D (6 bases). Germline V gives CDR1 SGHTA, CDR2 FQGNSA. The CDR3 runs 12 residues. V was trimmed by 5 bases and J by 4 bases, leaving 8 bases between them. In DNA form, the CDR3 reads TGTGCCAGCAGCCTACAGGGCTATGGCTACACCTTC. Residues: CASSLQGYGYTF.

The genes are TRBV10-1 and TRBJ2-2; possible D gene TRBD1, 6 bases. V was cut by 3 bases and J by 5 bases, with 16 bases left in between. CDR1 and CDR2 (germline): WNHNN, SYGVQD (reference sequence). This CDR3 contains 16 residues. CDR3 bases: TGCGCCAGCAGTGATATGTCCGGGACACTAACCGGGGAGCTGTTTTTT. It specifies CASSDMSGTLTGELFF.

The chain is built from TRBV27 and TRBJ1-4, with D perhaps TRBD1 (6 bases). The CDR3 is made up of 13 amino acids. Germline lookup yields CDR1 MNHEY and CDR2 SMNVEV (reference sequence). The germline V and J ends were trimmed by 4 bases and 13 bases, with 16 bases remaining between them. CDR3 protein: CASSSTPTGALFF. CDR3 bases: TGTGCCAGCAGTTCTACGCCGACAGGCGCACTGTTTTTT.

Here the CDR3 reads CATSRDPVRGTEAFF. The DNA for the CDR3 is TGTGCCACCAGCAGAGATCCCGTCAGAGGCACTGAAGCTTTCTTT. This chain links TRBV15 with TRBJ1-1; D gene ambiguous. V dropped 0 bases and J dropped 4 bases, with 12 bases sitting between them. CDR1 is LNHNV, CDR2 YYDKDF, per germline (reference sequence). The CDR3 sequence is 15 residues long.

This rearrangement joins TRBV11-2 to TRBJ2-1; D may be TRBD1 (5 bases). Germline values: CDR1 SGHAT, CDR2 FQNNGV. The CDR3 length is 14 residues. The ends were cut back, 0 bases at V and 10 bases at J, with 13 bases in the middle. The CDR3, as DNA: TGTGCCAGCAGCTTAGATTCGACAGCAGGCGAGCAGTTCTTC. It codes for CASSLDSTAGEQFF. Combining the CDR3 with reference TRBV11-2 and TRBJ2-1 gives the whole variable domain EAGVAQSPRYKIIEKRQSVAFWCNPISGHATLYWYQQILGQGPKLLIQFQNNGVVDDSQLPKDRFSAERLKGVDSTLKIQPAKLEDSAVYLCASSLDSTAGEQFFGPGTRLTVL.

This sequence joins TRBV19 and TRBJ1-2; D is undetermined. V lost 7 bases, J lost 3 bases, and 6 bases lay in between. Germline assignment: CDR1 LNHDA and CDR2 SQIVND (reference sequence). The CDR3 has 11 residues. CDR3 DNA: TGTGCCAGTAATTCCGACTATGGCTACACCTTC. Encoded protein: CASNSDYGYTF.

The rearrangement joins TRBV15 to TRBJ1-6; D is ambiguous. Looked up from germline, CDR1 is LNHNV and CDR2 is YYDKDF (reference sequence). The CDR3 has 14 amino acids. The germline V and J ends were trimmed by 0 bases and 10 bases, with 10 bases remaining between them. The CDR3 nucleotides are TGTGCCACCAGCAGAGATCCCACATCCTCACCCCTCCACTTT. It yields the protein CATSRDPTSSPLHF.

This chain connects TRBV6-5 to TRBJ2-5; 10 positions agree with TRBD2. V trimming: 6 bases; J trimming: 5 bases; junction bases outside the gene matches: 6. Per germline, CDR1 MNHEY and CDR2 SVGAGI. The CDR3 runs to 14 residues. CDR3 sequence: CASRRSSGSETQYF. The CDR3 DNA follows: TGTGCCAGCAGACGATCTAGCGGGAGTGAGACCCAGTACTTC.

The V and J genes are TRBV5-4 and TRBJ2-5, with 10 bases identical to TRBD2. Germline lookup yields CDR1 SGHNT and CDR2 YYREEE (reference sequence). The CDR3 is 15 residues long. Trimming took 0 bases from V and 4 from J; bases not matched to a gene: 3. This CDR3 reads CASSLGLAGGETQYF. For the CDR3, the DNA is TGTGCCAGCAGCTTGGGACTAGCGGGTGGAGAGACCCAGTACTTC.

V usage is TRBV7-2 and J usage is TRBJ2-5; unclear D gene. CDR3 length: 13 residues. CDR1 is SGHTA and CDR2 is FQGNSA in the germline V gene. The V gene lost 2 bases and the J gene lost 1 base, with 5 bases spanning the gap. The CDR3 reads CASSLQRQETQYF. The CDR3 nucleotides are TGTGCCAGCAGCTTACAGCGCCAAGAGACCCAGTACTTC.

This chain uses TRBV5-1 with TRBJ2-2, with TRBD1 identical over 11 bases. The V gene end was trimmed by 3 bases and the J gene end by 4 bases; junction bases not matched to a gene: 2. This CDR3 comprises 15 residues. Germline V lookup: CDR1 SGHRS, CDR2 YFSETQ. CDR3 sequence: CASSSGQGGTGELFF. The CDR3 DNA reads TGCGCCAGCAGCTCGGGACAGGGGGGCACCGGGGAGCTGTTTTTT. Variable domain in full (rest from reference TRBV5-1 and TRBJ2-2): KAGVTQTPRYLIKTRGQQVTLSCSPISGHRSVSWYQQTPGQGLQFLFEYFSETQRNKGNFPGRFSGRQFSNSRSEMNVSTLELGDSALYLCASSSGQGGTGELFFGEGSRLTVL.

This rearrangement joins TRBV18 to TRBJ1-3; D unresolved. This CDR3 spans 15 amino acids. CDR1 is KGHSH and CDR2 is LQKENI in the germline V gene. V gave up 3 bases and J gave up 0 bases, with 9 bases separating them. This CDR3 reads CASSPRTFSGNTIYF. The CDR3 coding sequence is TGTGCCAGCTCACCGAGGACTTTCTCTGGAAACACCATATATTTT. The complete variable domain, with remaining parts taken from reference TRBV18 and TRBJ1-3, reads NAGVMQNPRHLVRRRGQEARLRCSPMKGHSHVYWYRQLPEEGLKFMVYLQKENIIDESGMPKERFSAEFPKEGPSILRIQQVVRGDSAAYFCASSPRTFSGNTIYFGEGSWLTVV.

This chain connects TRBV28 to TRBJ2-1; 12 bases are a match to TRBD2. Germline trimming cut 4 bases from V and 9 bases from J; bases unmatched to any gene: 10. The germline CDR1 and CDR2 sequences are MDHEN and SYDVKM. This CDR3 comprises 16 residues. The CDR3 DNA follows: TGTGCCAGCAGTTCGGGACTAGCGGGCTGGAGAAGTGAGCAGTTCTTC. Translation: CASSSGLAGWRSEQFF. The variable domain in full, completed from reference TRBV28 and TRBJ2-1, reads DVKVTQSSRYLVKRTGEKVFLECVQDMDHENMFWYRQDPGLGLRLIYFSYDVKMKEKGDIPEGYSVSREKKERFSLILESASTNQTSMYLCASSSGLAGWRSEQFFGPGTRLTVL.